This entry lists 30 T cell receptor beta chains sequenced from one sample in a study of regulatory T cells in long-lasting Graves disease. This sample's time point: newly diagnosed GD, antithyroid drugs for less than 3 months. Construction of the TCR library relied on RNA isolated from PBMCs. CDR3 regions were amplified by Arm-PCR using iRepertoire HTBI primers to build TCR beta libraries. TCRdb reprocessed the multiplex PCR reads via MiXCR and lists one record per CDR3 protein. The sample lists 400,000 to 500,000 distinct CDR3 sequences, over 15% occurring once. This sample was shared with a second study, whose subject was T cells in Graves' hyperthyroidism and ophthalmopathy.

The material sequenced was peripheral blood mononuclear cells (PBMCs), taken at new diagnosis, from a patient treated with antithyroid drugs. All receptors derive from a woman aged 18 to 35 with Graves disease.

This clonotype occurred many times. CDR3 nucleotides: TGTGCCAGCAGTCCAGGGACACCGAACACTGAAGCTTTCTTT. This sequence encodes CASSPGTPNTEAFF. This rearrangement joins TRBV12-3 or TRBV12-4 to TRBJ1-1; weak D call: TRBD1 (6 bases). Trimming shortened V by 5 bases and J by 1 base, and 11 bases separated the two germline ends. The CDR3 sequence is 14 residues long.

This clonotype was detected only a few times. The chain links TRBV5-1 to TRBJ1-2; D may be TRBD1 (5 bases). Per the germline V gene, CDR1 is SGHRS and CDR2 is YFSETQ. The CDR3 consists of 14 residues. V gave up 1 base and J gave up 5 bases, with 12 bases separating them. The CDR3 here is CASSLSAGKYGYTF. The CDR3 DNA follows: TGCGCCAGCAGCTTGAGTGCAGGGAAATATGGCTACACCTTC.

This clonotype came up many times. The rearrangement joins TRBV7-6 to TRBJ2-1; 7 bases fit TRBD2. The CDR3 covers 17 residues. V was pared by 2 bases and J by 9 bases, with 16 bases of the junction left unmatched. From germline, CDR1 is SGHVS and CDR2 FNYEAQ. As DNA, the CDR3 is TGTGCCAGCAGCTTAATGGGCCGCCAATCGGGGGGTGGTGAGCAGTTCTTC. Its translation is CASSLMGRQSGGGEQFF.

Worth noting for this clonotype: A read error may be the cause here, since a much bigger clone is one base away. The chain has TRBV12-3 or TRBV12-4 and TRBJ2-1; D is uncertain. The CDR3 sequence is 12 residues long. As DNA, the CDR3 is TGTGCCTGCAGCACCGGTTCTATGGGGCAGTTCTTC. This codes for CACSTGSMGQFF.

Remarks on this clonotype: A single base separates this from a much larger clone, so it may be a read error. The chain recombines TRBV7-8 with TRBJ2-1; a possible D gene is TRBD2 (7 bases). This CDR3 comprises 16 residues. The germline V gene has CDR1 SGHVS and CDR2 FQNEAQ. V lost 5 bases, J lost 10 bases, and 24 bases lay in between. In DNA, the CDR3 is TGTGCCAGCAGCCGAGAGGGGGGAGGGATTACCTACGAGCAGTTCTTC. This gives the protein CASSREGGGITYEQFF.

The chain employs TRBV24-1 and TRBJ1-4; 9 bases line up with TRBD1. This CDR3 contains 15 residues. Germline V lookup: CDR1 KGHDR, CDR2 SFDVKD. V shed 2 bases and J 8 bases; nucleotides not matched to a gene: 5. Here the CDR3 reads CATSDSGQGTEKLFF. The CDR3 region has the DNA TGTGCCACCAGTGATTCGGGACAGGGTACAGAAAAACTGTTTTTT.

This clonotype was detected ten times or more. The chain joins TRBV27 to TRBJ1-3; 7 bases fit TRBD1. Germline CDR1 MNHEY, CDR2 SMNVEV (reference sequence). V shed 4 bases, J shed 2 bases, and the junction held 2 bases outside the gene matches. This CDR3 is built from 14 residues. The CDR3: CASSSQGAGNTIYF. CDR3 nucleotide sequence: TGTGCCAGCAGTTCCCAGGGGGCTGGAAACACCATATATTTT.

This clonotype was counted at least ten times. J is TRBJ1-2 and V is TRBV28; D gene uncertain. This CDR3 region has 14 residues. The V gene's germline CDR1 is MDHEN and CDR2 SYDVKM. The V end was cut by 2 bases, the J end by 4 bases, with 11 bases between. Here the CDR3 reads CASSLVLGFYGYTF. CDR3 nucleotide sequence: TGTGCCAGCAGTTTAGTTCTGGGGTTCTATGGCTACACCTTC.

This clonotype was detected a few times. The chain recombines TRBV7-9 with TRBJ1-4, with 7 positions matching TRBD1. CDR1 and CDR2 (germline): SEHNR, FQNEAQ (reference sequence). There are 18 residues in the CDR3. Trimming at V came to 3 bases and at J to 4 bases, leaving 14 bases not matched to a gene. The CDR3 loop is CASSFYGGTVGGNEKLFF. CDR3 bases: TGTGCCAGCAGCTTCTACGGGGGGACAGTCGGGGGTAATGAAAAACTGTTTTTT.

This clonotype was seen repeatedly, ten times or more. This chain uses TRBV5-8 with TRBJ2-2; TRBD2 agrees at 11 bases. CDR3 size: 17 residues. Germline V gene sequence: CDR1 SGHTS, CDR2 YDEGEE. Trimming cost V 4 bases and J 4 bases; bases outside gene matches: 9. CDR3 protein: CASSVPTSGRGTGELFF. DNA of the CDR3: TGTGCCAGCAGCGTCCCAACTAGCGGGAGAGGCACCGGGGAGCTGTTTTTT.

The chain employs TRBV6-1 and TRBJ1-3, with D tentatively TRBD1 (5 bases). V lost 8 bases and J lost 6, with 20 bases in between. CDR1 is MNHNS, CDR2 SASEGT, per germline. The CDR3 is made up of 15 amino acids. This CDR3 reads CASYPQGETINTIYF. CDR3 in DNA: TGTGCCAGCTACCCCCAGGGAGAAACCATAAACACCATATATTTT.

The genes are TRBV7-2 and TRBJ2-2; the D gene is possibly TRBD2 (5 bases). CDR3 size: 13 residues. CDR1 is SGHTA, CDR2 FQGNSA, per germline. Trimming stripped 6 bases from V and 7 bases from J, with 12 bases between. The CDR3 DNA reads TGTGCCAGCAGGATACTAGAGGGCGGGGAGCTGTTTTTT. It is translated as CASRILEGGELFF.

This sequence joins TRBV12-3 or TRBV12-4 and TRBJ2-7; 11 nucleotides line up with TRBD2. Trimming cost V 1 base and J 9 bases; bases outside gene matches: 8. This CDR3 contains 15 residues. The CDR3, as DNA: TGTGCCAGCAGTTTAGGACTAGCGGGGACATCTCCGCAGTACTTC. This codes for CASSLGLAGTSPQYF.

This clonotype was observed at least ten times. The chain recombines TRBV28 with TRBJ1-5, with a tentative D call TRBD1 (5 bases). Germline V CDR1 and CDR2: MDHEN, SYDVKM. CDR3 size: 15 residues. Between the trimmed V and J ends, which lost 7 bases and 4 bases, there was a span of 17 bases. The CDR3: CASTWGARPNQPQHF. For the CDR3, the DNA is TGTGCCAGCACCTGGGGCGCCAGACCTAATCAGCCCCAGCATTTT.

As concerns this clonotype: This sequence may be a read error, since a much larger clone differs from it by one base. The genes are TRBV3-1 and TRBJ2-4, with D unclear. The CDR3 consists of 12 residues. Germline V gives CDR1 LGHDT, CDR2 YNNKEL (reference sequence). Trimming pared 2 bases from V and 13 bases from J, leaving 12 bases between. The chain's CDR3 is CASSQFVNEQYF. The CDR3, as DNA: TGTGCCAGCAGCCAATTTGTCAATGAGCAGTACTTC.

The chain is built from TRBV29-1 and TRBJ1-4; possible D gene TRBD1, 6 bases. V lost 2 bases and J 8 bases, leaving 9 bases between the germline ends. Germline lookup yields CDR1 SQVTM and CDR2 ANQGSEA. The CDR3 has 12 residues. CDR3 DNA: TGCAGCGTTGAATTAGACAGGGAAAAACTGTTTTTT. It codes for CSVELDREKLFF. Full variable domain (remainder filled in from reference TRBV29-1 and TRBJ1-4): SAVISQKPSRDICQRGTSLTIQCQVDSQVTMMFWYRQQPGQSLTLIATANQGSEATYESGFVIDKFPISRPNLTFSTLTVSNMSPEDSSIYLCSVELDREKLFFGSGTQLSVL.

Concerning this clonotype: One end of the junction is discordant with germline, which a read error may explain. V gene TRBV10-3 combines with J gene TRBJ2-1; D may be TRBD1 or TRBD2 (5 bases each). This CDR3 comprises 15 residues. The germline CDR1 and CDR2 sequences are ENHRY and SYGVKD. The CDR3 protein is CASSGGRKPYNEQFF. As DNA, the CDR3 is TGTGCCAGCAGTGGGGGTCGGAAACCCTACAATGAGCAGTTCTTC.

The sample holds a few counts of this clonotype. CDR3 sequence (DNA): TGTGCCAGCGCTGTGGGTGGGGAAGAGACCCAGTACTTC. Translated: CASAVGGEETQYF. The genes are TRBV13 and TRBJ2-5; D is unclear. Germline V gene data show CDR1 as PRHDT and CDR2 as FYEKMQ (reference sequence). CDR3 length equals 13 residues. The V end lost 8 bases, the J end lost 3 bases, and 13 bases lay between the germline ends.

Ten or more counts support this clonotype. The chain employs TRBV12-3 or TRBV12-4 and TRBJ2-1, with no clear D. V dropped 3 bases and J dropped 15 bases, with 12 bases sitting between them. The CDR3 has 11 amino acids. As DNA, the CDR3 is TGTGCCAGCAGTTTTACCGGCCCTCCGTTCTTC. It encodes CASSFTGPPFF.

This clonotype has at least ten counts. The chain uses TRBV27 and TRBJ2-7; TRBD2 matches 13 bases. Losses at the gene ends were 5 bases for V and 5 bases for J; bases not matched to a gene: 3. This CDR3 has 14 amino acids. The germline V gene encodes CDR1 MNHEY and CDR2 SMNVEV (reference sequence). CDR3 region: CASSTSGRAHEQYF. The CDR3 bases are TGTGCCAGCAGTACTAGCGGGAGGGCCCACGAGCAGTACTTC.

This clonotype was seen a few times. The chain combines TRBV30 with TRBJ2-1; 10 nucleotides agree with TRBD2. This CDR3 comprises 17 residues. Looked up from germline, CDR1 is GTSNPN and CDR2 is SVGIG (reference sequence). Trimming removed 0 bases from V and 1 base from J; junction bases left unmatched: 6. CDR3 sequence (DNA): TGTGCCTGGAGTGTCTACGGACTAGCGGTTTCCTACAATGAGCAGTTCTTC. Protein product: CAWSVYGLAVSYNEQFF.

The chain links TRBV5-6 to TRBJ1-3; D may be TRBD1 (6 bases). In germline, CDR1 is SGHDT, CDR2 YYEEEE. This CDR3 comprises 14 residues. Trimming took off 0 bases at V and 2 bases at J, with 6 bases between the two ends. CDR3 bases: TGTGCCAGCAGCTTGGACAGGGCTGGAAACACCATATATTTT. Translating gives CASSLDRAGNTIYF.

Of note for this clonotype: Possible read error: a much larger clone is one base away. The genes are TRBV28 and TRBJ2-5, with 8 positions matching TRBD2. Per germline, CDR1 MDHEN and CDR2 SYDVKM. The CDR3 totals 15 residues. The V and J ends lost 6 bases and 11 bases, in that order; junction bases with no gene match: 17. In DNA, the CDR3 is TGTGCCAGCAGGGTCCGGGAGGGATACGACAATGAGCAGTACTTC. As protein: CASRVREGYDNEQYF.

This clonotype appeared many times. The rearrangement uses TRBV2 and TRBJ1-1; D gene ambiguous. CDR1 SNHLY and CDR2 FYNNEI come from the germline V gene. The CDR3 extends over 8 amino acids. DNA for the CDR3: TGTGGAGACACTGAAGCTTTCTTT. Amino acids: CGDTEAFF.

Regarding this clonotype: This sequence may be a read error, since a much larger clone differs from it by one base. The chain combines TRBV18 with TRBJ2-7; TRBD2 aligns across 8 bases. CDR1 and CDR2 (germline): KGHSH, LQKENI. The CDR3 sequence is 14 residues long. Written as DNA, the CDR3 is TGTTCCAGCTCACTATCCGGGAGGGCCTACGAGCAGTACTTC. Amino acids: CSSSLSGRAYEQYF. The variable domain in full, completed from reference TRBV18 and TRBJ2-7, reads NAGVMQNPRHLVRRRGQEARLRCSPMKGHSHVYWYRQLPEEGLKFMVYLQKENIIDESGMPKERFSAEFPKEGPSILRIQQVVRGDSAAYFCSSSLSGRAYEQYFGPGTRLTVT.

Many counts were recorded for this clonotype. The rearrangement uses TRBV28 and TRBJ2-1, with D unclear. V was pared by 3 bases and J by 0 bases, with 15 bases between. Per germline, CDR1 MDHEN and CDR2 SYDVKM. The CDR3 runs 17 residues. CDR3 sequence: CASSFWTFESSYNEQFF. CDR3 coding DNA: TGTGCCAGCAGTTTTTGGACGTTTGAGAGCTCCTACAATGAGCAGTTCTTC.

This clonotype was picked up a small number of times. This is likely an artifact of a read error, given a far larger clone one base away. V and J are TRBV29-1 and TRBJ2-1; TRBD1 is a possible D gene (6 bases). V was trimmed by 4 bases and J by 10 bases, leaving 17 bases between them. CDR3 length: 13 amino acids. CDR1 SQVTM and CDR2 ANQGSEA come from the germline V gene. The DNA of the CDR3 is TGCAGCGTTGTGGGGGCGAATGGCTACGAGCAGTTCTTC. Protein: CSVVGANGYEQFF.

This clonotype was counted many times. V is TRBV6-1 and J is TRBJ2-4; a possible D gene is TRBD2 (6 bases). V dropped 3 bases and J dropped 0 bases, with 12 bases sitting between them. This CDR3 spans 16 amino acids. Germline V gene lookup returns CDR1 MNHNS and CDR2 SASEGT. CDR3 sequence reads: CASSELAVIAKNIQYF. The CDR3 region has the DNA TGTGCCAGCAGTGAGTTAGCGGTGATAGCCAAAAACATTCAGTACTTC.

This clonotype was picked up many times. The gene calls are TRBV7-3 and TRBJ2-2, with 7 bases matching TRBD2. V lost 5 bases to trimming and J lost 3 bases; unmatched junction nucleotides: 6. The CDR3 is 15 amino acids. Germline CDR1 reads SGHTA; CDR2 reads FQGTGA. CDR3: CASSLLSGYTGELFF. The DNA for the CDR3 is TGTGCCAGCAGCCTGCTTAGCGGGTACACCGGGGAGCTGTTTTTT.

Many counts were recorded for this clonotype. V is TRBV30 and J is TRBJ2-1; the D gene could be TRBD1 or TRBD2 (7 bases each). V was trimmed by 8 bases and J by 7 bases, leaving 21 bases between them. The CDR3 contains 14 residues. CDR1 and CDR2 (germline): GTSNPN, SVGIG (reference sequence). CDR3 sequence reads: CAQQADREGNEQFF. The CDR3 DNA is TGTGCCCAACAAGCCGACAGGGAGGGGAATGAGCAGTTCTTC.